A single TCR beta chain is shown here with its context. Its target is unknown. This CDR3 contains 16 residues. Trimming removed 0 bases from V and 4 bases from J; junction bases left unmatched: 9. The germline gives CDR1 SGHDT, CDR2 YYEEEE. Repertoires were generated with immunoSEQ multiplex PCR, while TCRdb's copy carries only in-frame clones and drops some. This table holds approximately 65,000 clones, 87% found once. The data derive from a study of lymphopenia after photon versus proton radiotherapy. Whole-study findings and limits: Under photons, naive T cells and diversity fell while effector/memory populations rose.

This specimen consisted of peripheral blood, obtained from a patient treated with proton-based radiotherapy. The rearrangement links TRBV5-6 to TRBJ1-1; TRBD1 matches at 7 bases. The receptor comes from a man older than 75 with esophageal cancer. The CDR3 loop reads CASSLAYRGLGTEAFF. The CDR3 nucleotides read TGTGCCAGCAGCTTGGCCTACAGGGGACTAGGCACTGAAGCTTTCTTT.